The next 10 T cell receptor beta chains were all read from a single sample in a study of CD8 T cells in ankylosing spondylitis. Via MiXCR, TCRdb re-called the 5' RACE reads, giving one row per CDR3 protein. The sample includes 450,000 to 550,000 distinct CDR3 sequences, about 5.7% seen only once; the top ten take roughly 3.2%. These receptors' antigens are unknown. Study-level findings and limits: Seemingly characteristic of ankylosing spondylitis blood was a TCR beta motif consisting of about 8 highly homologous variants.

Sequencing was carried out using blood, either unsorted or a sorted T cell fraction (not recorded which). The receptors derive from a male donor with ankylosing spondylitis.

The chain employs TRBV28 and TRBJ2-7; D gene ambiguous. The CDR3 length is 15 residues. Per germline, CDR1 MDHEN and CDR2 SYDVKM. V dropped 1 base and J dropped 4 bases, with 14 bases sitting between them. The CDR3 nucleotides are TGTGCCAGCAGTTTATTTCTGGGTGGGATGTACGAGCAGTACTTC. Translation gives CASSLFLGGMYEQYF.

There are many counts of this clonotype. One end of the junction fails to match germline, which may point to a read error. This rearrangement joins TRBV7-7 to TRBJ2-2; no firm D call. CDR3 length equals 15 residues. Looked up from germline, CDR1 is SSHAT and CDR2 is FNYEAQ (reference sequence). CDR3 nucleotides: TGTGCTAGCAGCTTATCTCTCCTCGACACCGGGGAGCTGTTTTTT. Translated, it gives CASSLSLLDTGELFF.

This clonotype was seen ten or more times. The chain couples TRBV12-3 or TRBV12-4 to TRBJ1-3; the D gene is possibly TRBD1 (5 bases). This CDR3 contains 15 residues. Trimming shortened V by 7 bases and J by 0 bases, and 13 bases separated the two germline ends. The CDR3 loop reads CASTPGGTSGNTIYF. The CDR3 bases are TGTGCCAGCACCCCGGGGGGAACCTCTGGAAACACCATATATTTT.

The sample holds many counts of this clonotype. CDR3 in amino acids: CASSQTSGTDTQYF. The CDR3 region has the DNA TGTGCCAGCAGCCAGACTAGCGGCACAGATACGCAGTATTTT. The rearrangement links TRBV5-6 to TRBJ2-3; TRBD2 aligns across 8 bases. With V trimmed by 4 bases and J by 1 base, 2 bases remained unmatched. Germline V lookup: CDR1 SGHDT, CDR2 YYEEEE. The CDR3 consists of 14 residues.

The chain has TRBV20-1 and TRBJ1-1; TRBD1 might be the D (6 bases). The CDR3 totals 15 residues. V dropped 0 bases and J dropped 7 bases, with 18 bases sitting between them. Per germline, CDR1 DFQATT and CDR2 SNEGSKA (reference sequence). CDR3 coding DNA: TGCAGTGCTAGAGATAGGCTGGGAGGGGACAATGAAGCTTTCTTT. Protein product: CSARDRLGGDNEAFF.

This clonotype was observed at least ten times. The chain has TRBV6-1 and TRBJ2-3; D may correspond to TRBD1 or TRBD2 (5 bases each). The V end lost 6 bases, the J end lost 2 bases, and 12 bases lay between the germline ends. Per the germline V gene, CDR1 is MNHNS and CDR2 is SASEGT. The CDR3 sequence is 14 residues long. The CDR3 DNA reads TGTGCCAGCAGGAACCGGGACCACACAGATACGCAGTATTTT. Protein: CASRNRDHTDTQYF.

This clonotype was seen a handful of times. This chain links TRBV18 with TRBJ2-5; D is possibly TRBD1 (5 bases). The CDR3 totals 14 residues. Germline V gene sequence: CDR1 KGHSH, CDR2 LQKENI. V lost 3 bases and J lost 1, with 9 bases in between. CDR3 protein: CASSPSGIQETQYF. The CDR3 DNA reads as TGTGCCAGCTCACCCTCAGGGATCCAAGAGACCCAGTACTTC. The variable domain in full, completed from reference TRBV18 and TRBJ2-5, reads NAGVMQNPRHLVRRRGQEARLRCSPMKGHSHVYWYRQLPEEGLKFMVYLQKENIIDESGMPKERFSAEFPKEGPSILRIQQVVRGDSAAYFCASSPSGIQETQYFGPGTRLLVL.

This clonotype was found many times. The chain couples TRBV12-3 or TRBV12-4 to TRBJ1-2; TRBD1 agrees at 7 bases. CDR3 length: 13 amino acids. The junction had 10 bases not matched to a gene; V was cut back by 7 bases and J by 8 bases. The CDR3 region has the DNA TGTGCCAGCACCTTAAGGGGGCTGTGGGGCTACACCTTC. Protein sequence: CASTLRGLWGYTF.

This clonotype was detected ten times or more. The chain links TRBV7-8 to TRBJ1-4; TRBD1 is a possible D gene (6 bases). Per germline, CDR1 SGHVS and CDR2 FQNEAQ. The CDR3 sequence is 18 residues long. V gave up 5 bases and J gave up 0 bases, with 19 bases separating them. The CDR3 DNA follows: TGTGCCAGCAGCCCGAGGGTAGGGGGTGTTGCAACTAATGAAAAACTGTTTTTT. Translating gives CASSPRVGGVATNEKLFF.

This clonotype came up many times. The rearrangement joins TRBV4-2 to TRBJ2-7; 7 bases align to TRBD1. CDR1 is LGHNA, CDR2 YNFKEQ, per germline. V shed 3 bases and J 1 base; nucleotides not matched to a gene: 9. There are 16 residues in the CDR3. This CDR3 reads CASSHDRSQGSYEQYF. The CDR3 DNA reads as TGTGCCAGCAGCCACGATCGTTCACAGGGGTCCTACGAGCAGTACTTC.